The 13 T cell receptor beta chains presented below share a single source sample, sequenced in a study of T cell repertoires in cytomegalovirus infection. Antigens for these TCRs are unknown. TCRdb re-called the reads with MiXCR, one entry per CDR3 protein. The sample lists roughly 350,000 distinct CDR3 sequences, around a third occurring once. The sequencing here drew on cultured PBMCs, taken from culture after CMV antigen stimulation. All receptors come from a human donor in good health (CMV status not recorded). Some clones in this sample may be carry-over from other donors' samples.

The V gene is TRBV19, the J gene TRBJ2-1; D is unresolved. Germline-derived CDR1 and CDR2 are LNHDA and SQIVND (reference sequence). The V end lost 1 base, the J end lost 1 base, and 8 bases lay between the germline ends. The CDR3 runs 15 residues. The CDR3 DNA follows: TGTGCCAGTAGTATAGCTGGTGGTTCCTACAATGAGCAGTTCTTC. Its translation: CASSIAGGSYNEQFF. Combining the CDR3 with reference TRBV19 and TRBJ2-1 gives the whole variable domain DGGITQSPKYLFRKEGQNVTLSCEQNLNHDAMYWYRQDPGQGLRLIYYSQIVNDFQKGDIAEGYSVSREKKESFPLTVTSAQKNPTAFYLCASSIAGGSYNEQFFGPGTRLTVL.

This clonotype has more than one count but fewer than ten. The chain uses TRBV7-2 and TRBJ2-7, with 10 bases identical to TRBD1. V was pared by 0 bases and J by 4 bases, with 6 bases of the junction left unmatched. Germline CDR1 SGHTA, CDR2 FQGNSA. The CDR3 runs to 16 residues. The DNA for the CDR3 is TGTGCCAGCAGCTTAGCGTCGAGGGGACAGGGGTACGAGCAGTACTTC. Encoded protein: CASSLASRGQGYEQYF.

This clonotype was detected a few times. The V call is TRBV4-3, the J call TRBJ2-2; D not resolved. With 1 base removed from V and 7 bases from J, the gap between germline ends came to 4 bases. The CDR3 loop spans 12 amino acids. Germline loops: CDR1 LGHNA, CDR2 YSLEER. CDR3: CASSQVHGELFF. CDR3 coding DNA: TGCGCCAGCAGCCAAGTCCACGGGGAGCTGTTTTTT.

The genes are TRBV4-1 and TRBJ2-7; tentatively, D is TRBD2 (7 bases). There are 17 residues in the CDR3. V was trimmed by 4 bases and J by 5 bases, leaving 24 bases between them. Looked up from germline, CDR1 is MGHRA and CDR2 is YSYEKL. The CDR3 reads CASSPAGQGGGLNEQYF. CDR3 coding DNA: TGCGCCAGCAGCCCCGCCGGACAAGGGGGAGGGCTTAACGAGCAGTACTTC.

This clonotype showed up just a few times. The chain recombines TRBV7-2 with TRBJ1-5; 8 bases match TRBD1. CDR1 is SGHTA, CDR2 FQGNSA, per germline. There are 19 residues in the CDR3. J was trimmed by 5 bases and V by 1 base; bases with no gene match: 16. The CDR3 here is CASSLDVRGRVGEDQPQHF. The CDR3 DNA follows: TGTGCCAGCAGCTTAGATGTCAGGGGGCGCGTGGGAGAAGATCAGCCCCAGCATTTT.

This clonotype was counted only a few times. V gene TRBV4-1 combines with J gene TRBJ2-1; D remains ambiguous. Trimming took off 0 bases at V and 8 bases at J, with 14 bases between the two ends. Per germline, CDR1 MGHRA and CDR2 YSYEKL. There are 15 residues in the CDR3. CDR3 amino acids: CASSQDGVRFDEQFF. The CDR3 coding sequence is TGCGCCAGCAGCCAAGACGGCGTTCGTTTTGATGAGCAGTTCTTC.

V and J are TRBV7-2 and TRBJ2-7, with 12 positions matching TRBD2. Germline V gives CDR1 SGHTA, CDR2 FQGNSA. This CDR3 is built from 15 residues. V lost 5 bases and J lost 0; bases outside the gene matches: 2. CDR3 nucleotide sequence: TGTGCCAGCAGCAGGACTAGCGGGACCTCCTACGAGCAGTACTTC. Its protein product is CASSRTSGTSYEQYF.

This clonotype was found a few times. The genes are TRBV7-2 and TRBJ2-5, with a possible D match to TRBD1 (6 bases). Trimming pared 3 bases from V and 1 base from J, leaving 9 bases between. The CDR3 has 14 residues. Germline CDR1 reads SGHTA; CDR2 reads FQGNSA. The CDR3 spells CASSFQGSQETQYF. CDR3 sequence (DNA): TGTGCCAGCAGCTTCCAGGGGTCCCAAGAGACCCAGTACTTC.

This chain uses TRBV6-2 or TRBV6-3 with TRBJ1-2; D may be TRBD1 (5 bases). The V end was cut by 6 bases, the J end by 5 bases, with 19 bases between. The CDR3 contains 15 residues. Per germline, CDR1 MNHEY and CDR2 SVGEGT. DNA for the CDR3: TGTGCCAGCAGCTCCATGGGAGGACAAATTTATGGCTACACCTTC. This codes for CASSSMGGQIYGYTF.

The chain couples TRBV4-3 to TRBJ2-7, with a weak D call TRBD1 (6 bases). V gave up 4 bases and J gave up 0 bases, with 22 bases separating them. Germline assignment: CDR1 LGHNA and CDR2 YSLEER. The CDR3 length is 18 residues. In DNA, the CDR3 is TGCGCCAGCAGCCTTACCATTCTGACAGGAGCTAGCTCCTACGAGCAGTACGTC. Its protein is CASSLTILTGASSYEQYV.

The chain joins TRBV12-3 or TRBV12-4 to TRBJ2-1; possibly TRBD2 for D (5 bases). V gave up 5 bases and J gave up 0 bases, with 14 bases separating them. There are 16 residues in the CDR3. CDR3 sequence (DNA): TGTGCCAGCAGTCAAGAGCTAGGGAGCTCCTACAATGAGCAGTTCTTC. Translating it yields CASSQELGSSYNEQFF.

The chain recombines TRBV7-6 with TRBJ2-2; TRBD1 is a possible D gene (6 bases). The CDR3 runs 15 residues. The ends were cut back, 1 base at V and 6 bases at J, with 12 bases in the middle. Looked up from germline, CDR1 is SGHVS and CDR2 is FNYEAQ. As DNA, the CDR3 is TGTGCCAGCAGCTTAGATAACAGGGCAGCCGGGGAGCTGTTTTTT. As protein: CASSLDNRAAGELFF. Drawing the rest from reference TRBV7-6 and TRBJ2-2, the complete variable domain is GAGVSQSPRYKVTKRGQDVALRCDPISGHVSLYWYRQALGQGPEFLTYFNYEAQQDKSGLPNDRFSAERPEGSISTLTIQRTEQRDSAMYRCASSLDNRAAGELFFGEGSRLTVL.

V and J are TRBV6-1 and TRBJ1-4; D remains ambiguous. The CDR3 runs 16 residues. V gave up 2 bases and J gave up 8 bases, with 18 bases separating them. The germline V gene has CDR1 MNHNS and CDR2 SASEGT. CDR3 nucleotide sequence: TGTGCCAGCAGTGAATATAGGGATCGAAGTCCCGAAAAACTGTTTTTT. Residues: CASSEYRDRSPEKLFF.